The entry below gives a single TCR beta chain sequence along with its context. Its cognate antigen is unknown. Through a sample-barcoded 5' primer and a J-beta primer mix, a second PCR was run for 7 to 11 cycles. TCRdb independently ran MiXCR on the 5' RACE reads; one entry per CDR3 protein. Of some 1.5 million distinct CDR3 sequences listed, 35% to 45% were seen once; the top ten hold around 4%. The data originate from a study of blood T cells in healthy people across ages. Overall study findings and caveats: The recorded TCR beta diversity per million T cells decreased in a roughly linear manner with age.

Deletions cut 3 bases from V and 2 bases from J, with 23 bases between. The CDR3 spans 18 residues. The germline V gene encodes CDR1 SGHTA and CDR2 FQGNSA. The clonotype was recovered from a young woman in good health. The V gene is TRBV7-2, the J gene TRBJ2-7, with D perhaps matching TRBD2 (6 bases). Specimen: blood. The DNA for the CDR3 is TGTGCCAGCAGCTTTCGACCCACTTATAGCGGTTCACCCTACGAGCAGTACTTC. Translated: CASSFRPTYSGSPYEQYF.